This entry lists 23 T cell receptor beta chains sequenced from one sample in a study of long-term antiretroviral therapy in people with HIV. Sequencing relied on immunoSEQ assay v3.0, run at survey level. The table came from immunoSEQ multiplex PCR; TCRdb's copy has only in-frame clones and leaves some out. The sample has about 16,000 clones; 80% to 90% are singletons. Sample: unsorted PBMCs, taken 2.3 years before starting antiretroviral therapy. The receptors were gathered from a woman in her twenties or thirties with HIV.

This rearrangement joins TRBV2 to TRBJ1-2; 9 bases are shared with TRBD1. V was pared by 6 bases and J by 4 bases, with 3 bases of the junction left unmatched. Per the germline V gene, CDR1 is SNHLY and CDR2 is FYNNEI. CDR3 length equals 13 residues. CDR3 region: CASRGQGAYGYTF. The CDR3 DNA reads TGTGCCAGCAGGGGACAGGGCGCCTATGGCTACACCTTC.

The chain uses TRBV2 and TRBJ2-2; D may be TRBD1 or TRBD2 (5 bases each). From germline, CDR1 is SNHLY and CDR2 FYNNEI. This CDR3 spans 15 amino acids. Trimming left V 8 bases short and J 6 bases short, with 19 bases between. The CDR3 loop reads CASFSGPRAAGELFF. The DNA of the CDR3 is TGTGCCAGCTTCTCGGGACCCCGTGCCGCCGGGGAGCTGTTTTTT.

This rearrangement joins TRBV28 to TRBJ2-7, with 7 bases that match TRBD1. The germline V gene has CDR1 MDHEN and CDR2 SYDVKM. Trimming cost V 5 bases and J 3 bases; bases outside gene matches: 7. This CDR3 has 14 amino acids. CDR3: CASSRQGANYEQYF. The CDR3 DNA reads TGTGCCAGCAGTCGACAGGGTGCTAACTACGAGCAGTACTTC.

The chain links TRBV11-2 to TRBJ2-5; TRBD1 matches 10 bases. Unmatched junction bases numbered 9, after V lost 9 bases and J lost 5 bases. The CDR3 spans 14 residues. CDR1 and CDR2 (germline): SGHAT, FQNNGV. The CDR3 is CASTARGQGETQYF. The CDR3 bases are TGTGCCAGTACCGCTAGGGGACAGGGGGAGACCCAGTACTTC.

This chain joins TRBV4-2 and TRBJ1-1, with a weak D call TRBD1 (5 bases). The germline gives CDR1 LGHNA, CDR2 YNFKEQ. The CDR3 is made up of 15 amino acids. Deletions cut 1 base from V and 0 bases from J, with 9 bases between. CDR3 nucleotide sequence: TGTGCCAGCAGCCAAGTAGGGACCCTGAACACTGAAGCTTTCTTT. Amino acid sequence: CASSQVGTLNTEAFF.

This clone was counted a few times. The V call is TRBV4-2, the J call TRBJ2-7; TRBD2 aligns across 11 bases. The CDR3 is made up of 15 amino acids. V dropped 1 base and J dropped 2; count of bases not matched to a gene: 1. Germline V CDR1 and CDR2: LGHNA, YNFKEQ. CDR3 nucleotides: TGTGCCAGCAGCCAAGTTAGCGGGGGGGCCTACGAGCAGTACTTC. Translated: CASSQVSGGAYEQYF.

The chain employs TRBV6-4 and TRBJ1-1; the match to TRBD1 covers 8 bases. CDR3 length equals 13 residues. J was trimmed by 3 bases and V by 5 bases; bases with no gene match: 2. The germline V gene has CDR1 MRHNA and CDR2 SNTAGT. As DNA, the CDR3 is TGTGCCAGCAGTCAGGACAGGGACACTGAAGCTTTCTTT. As protein: CASSQDRDTEAFF.

This chain uses TRBV7-2 with TRBJ1-2; D is perhaps TRBD1 (6 bases). The CDR3 loop spans 13 amino acids. Germline V gives CDR1 SGHTA, CDR2 FQGNSA. V lost 5 bases and J 4 bases, leaving 11 bases between the germline ends. CDR3 nucleotides: TGTGCCAGCAGCCACGACAGGCTCTATGGCTACACCTTC. Its protein product is CASSHDRLYGYTF.

This clone was detected only once. The J gene is TRBJ2-3, the V gene TRBV5-4; D unresolved. Germline assignment: CDR1 SGHNT and CDR2 YYREEE (reference sequence). The CDR3 is made up of 14 amino acids. V was clipped by 3 bases and J by 2 bases, with 10 bases between them. The DNA of the CDR3 is TGTGCCAGCAGCTCCCCGAGGCCCACAGATACGCAGTATTTT. This sequence encodes CASSSPRPTDTQYF.

The rearrangement joins TRBV2 to TRBJ2-7, with 7 bases matching TRBD1. V shed 4 bases and J 5 bases; nucleotides not matched to a gene: 5. Germline loops: CDR1 SNHLY, CDR2 FYNNEI. CDR3 size: 13 residues. The CDR3 is CASSATGKDEQYF. CDR3 sequence (DNA): TGTGCCAGCAGTGCGACAGGGAAGGACGAGCAGTACTTC.

This clone was detected only a few times. The chain recombines TRBV7-3 with TRBJ2-1, with D unclear. CDR3 length: 14 amino acids. Germline CDR1 reads SGHTA; CDR2 reads FQGTGA. V was trimmed by 2 bases and J by 0 bases, leaving 5 bases between them. CDR3 residues: CASSLSLSYNEQFF. The DNA for the CDR3 is TGTGCCAGCAGCTTATCCCTCTCCTACAATGAGCAGTTCTTC. The full variable domain, completed using reference TRBV7-3 and TRBJ2-1, is GAGVSQTPSNKVTEKGKYVELRCDPISGHTALYWYRQSLGQGPEFLIYFQGTGAADDSGLPNDRFFAVRPEGSVSTLKIQRTERGDSAVYLCASSLSLSYNEQFFGPGTRLTVL.

J is TRBJ2-1 and V is TRBV5-1; no definite D call. The CDR3 is 13 amino acids. V lost 0 bases and J lost 6, with 7 bases in between. Germline V gene sequence: CDR1 SGHRS, CDR2 YFSETQ. Here the CDR3 reads CASSLGAGNEQFF. CDR3 nucleotide sequence: TGCGCCAGCAGCTTGGGGGCTGGCAATGAGCAGTTCTTC.

The chain employs TRBV18 and TRBJ1-1; tentatively, D is TRBD1 (5 bases). This CDR3 has 14 residues. Germline V gene lookup returns CDR1 KGHSH and CDR2 LQKENI. Between the trimmed V and J ends, which lost 6 bases and 0 bases, there was a span of 11 bases. CDR3 in amino acids: CASSQDSMNTEAFF. The DNA of the CDR3 is TGTGCCAGCTCCCAAGACAGTATGAACACTGAAGCTTTCTTT.

The V gene is TRBV5-8, the J gene TRBJ1-2; no firm D call. The V end lost 7 bases, the J end lost 4 bases, and 14 bases lay between the germline ends. Germline CDR1 and CDR2: SGHTS and YDEGEE. CDR3 length: 13 amino acids. CDR3 DNA: TGTGCCAGCCAGCTCAGGCCAACCTATGGCTACACCTTC. It yields the protein CASQLRPTYGYTF.

This clone was counted a single time. The V gene is TRBV7-9, the J gene TRBJ2-3; D may be TRBD1 (5 bases). Trimming removed 1 base from V and 11 bases from J, with 13 bases in between. The CDR3 has 13 residues. Germline CDR1 is SEHNR and CDR2 is FQNEAQ (reference sequence). Here the CDR3 DNA reads TGTGCCAGCAGCTTAGAGGGCATTCAGGGGCAGTATTTT. Its protein product is CASSLEGIQGQYF.

The rearrangement links TRBV7-8 to TRBJ2-1; 7 positions agree with TRBD1. The J segment lost 2 bases and the V segment lost 1 base, leaving 2 bases of the junction unmatched. CDR3 length equals 15 residues. Germline V lookup: CDR1 SGHVS, CDR2 FQNEAQ. As DNA, the CDR3 is TGTGCCAGCAGCTTAGTGCAGGGGGCCTACAATGAGCAGTTCTTC. Translating it yields CASSLVQGAYNEQFF.

This sequence joins TRBV10-3 and TRBJ2-2, with 11 bases aligning to TRBD1. CDR1 ENHRY and CDR2 SYGVKD come from the germline V gene. V trimming: 0 bases; J trimming: 6 bases; junction bases outside the gene matches: 6. CDR3 length: 17 residues. The CDR3 here is CAISESGGQGVSGELFF. The CDR3 coding sequence is TGTGCCATCAGTGAGTCTGGGGGACAGGGGGTTTCCGGGGAGCTGTTTTTT.

The chain combines TRBV6-5 with TRBJ2-7; 11 bases agree with TRBD2. Germline V gene lookup returns CDR1 MNHEY and CDR2 SVGAGI. The CDR3 covers 15 residues. With V trimmed by 2 bases and J by 3 bases, 3 bases remained unmatched. In nucleotides, the CDR3 is TGTGCCAGCAGTTACGCCGGGACTAGCGGCTACGAGCAGTACTTC. Amino acids: CASSYAGTSGYEQYF.

Only one count was recorded for this clone. The V and J genes are TRBV7-9 and TRBJ1-6, with 8 bases fitting TRBD1. Per germline, CDR1 SEHNR and CDR2 FQNEAQ (reference sequence). The CDR3 is 17 residues long. Losses at the gene ends were 4 bases for V and 6 bases for J; bases not matched to a gene: 11. CDR3: CASSSPGQAFGNSPLHF. The CDR3 region has the DNA TGTGCCAGCAGCTCTCCGGGACAGGCCTTTGGTAATTCACCCCTCCACTTT.

CDR3 coding DNA: TGTGCCTGGAGTCCGTCTCCGGAGAAACTGTTTTTT. Its protein is CAWSPSPEKLFF. The chain carries TRBV30 and TRBJ1-4; unclear D gene. V shed 2 bases and J shed 11 bases, with 12 bases lying between them. The CDR3 extends over 12 amino acids. Germline V gene sequence: CDR1 GTSNPN, CDR2 SVGIG (reference sequence).

The chain carries TRBV9 and TRBJ2-5, with TRBD1 matching 7 bases. The CDR3 sequence is 15 residues long. The germline gives CDR1 SGDLS, CDR2 YYNGEE. Germline trimming cut 4 bases from V and 7 bases from J; bases unmatched to any gene: 13. CDR3 amino acids: CASSRGTDQERTQYF. The CDR3 DNA reads as TGTGCCAGCAGCCGAGGGACAGACCAAGAACGGACCCAGTACTTC. The variable domain in full, completed from reference TRBV9 and TRBJ2-5, reads DSGVTQTPKHLITATGQRVTLRCSPRSGDLSVYWYQQSLDQGLQFLIQYYNGEERAKGNILERFSAQQFPDLHSELNLSSLELGDSALYFCASSRGTDQERTQYFGPGTRLLVL.

The rearrangement uses TRBV10-1 and TRBJ2-1, with TRBD1 matching over 12 bases. The CDR3 contains 20 residues. Germline CDR1 is WNHNN and CDR2 is SYGVQD (reference sequence). J was trimmed by 1 base and V by 0 bases; bases with no gene match: 10. The CDR3 DNA reads as TGCGCCAGCAGTGAGTCCCTACTCCGGGACAGGGGGCGATCCTACAATGAGCAGTTCTTC. Translation: CASSESLLRDRGRSYNEQFF.

The rearrangement links TRBV27 to TRBJ2-7; TRBD1 or TRBD2 may be the D gene (5 bases each). Germline lookup yields CDR1 MNHEY and CDR2 SMNVEV (reference sequence). The CDR3 is 15 residues long. V lost 6 bases to trimming and J lost 3 bases, with 18 bases between them. The CDR3: CASSPQGTRGYEQYF. DNA of the CDR3: TGTGCCAGCAGCCCCCAAGGGACCAGAGGCTACGAGCAGTACTTC.